This T cell receptor beta chain comes out of a study of T cell responses to AZD1222 COVID-19 vaccine. Study-wide findings and caveats: Nearly half of unique spike-specific TCRs reportedly avoided B.1.351 and B.1.1.7 mutated regions.

The table came from immunoSEQ multiplex PCR; TCRdb's copy has only in-frame clones and leaves some out. Of under 110,000 clones listed, roughly 87% were seen once; the top ten hold approximately 17%. Germline CDR1 and CDR2: SGDLS and YYNGEE. The CDR3 has 14 amino acids. V lost 0 bases, J lost 4 bases, and 11 bases lay in between. About this clone: What it binds is unknown.

This sequence was found in an adult in good health. The sample consisted of peripheral blood, taken on day 0 of AZD1222 vaccination. The V call is TRBV9, the J call TRBJ2-7; D may be TRBD2 (6 bases). The DNA for the CDR3 is TGTGCCAGCAGCGTAGAGGAGGGCGATTACGAGCAGTACTTC. Encoded protein: CASSVEEGDYEQYF.